The present entry profiles one TCR beta chain with its context. Its specificity is unknown. J was trimmed by 3 bases and V by 8 bases; bases with no gene match: 7. Germline V gene data show CDR1 as SQVTM and CDR2 as ANQGSEA. The CDR3 spans 13 residues. These data belong to a study of blood T cells in healthy people across ages. The study, taken as a whole, reports: Diversity estimated from one million T cells was considered an underestimate.

Total RNA amounts of at least 5.5 micrograms were extracted per sample. Alongside a J-beta primer mix, a sample-barcoded 5' primer served in a second PCR lasting about 6 to 11 cycles. A single record per CDR3 protein comes from TCRdb applying MiXCR to the 5' RACE reads. The sample contains hundreds of thousands of distinct CDR3 sequences, about 55% of which appear only once. The chain links TRBV29-1 to TRBJ2-1; TRBD1 matches at 7 bases. Sequences were obtained from blood. This receptor was identified in a man between 60 and 70 years old in good health. The CDR3 DNA sequence: TGCAGCTCCGGGGACAGTAACTACAATGAGCAGTTCTTC. It specifies CSSGDSNYNEQFF.